Given below is one T cell receptor (beta chain) in context. From its re-call of the 5' RACE reads, TCRdb lists each CDR3 protein once, without DNA. The table counts 200,000 to 250,000 distinct CDR3 sequences; 7.7% lies in the top ten. The entry originates in a study of monozygotic twins with inflammatory bowel disease. This CDR3 is 17 amino acids long. Germline CDR1 and CDR2: MNHEY and SVGAGI. The clonotype was recovered from a human donor with ulcerative colitis or Crohn's disease, or a healthy co-twin of an affected twin (not recorded which). The rearrangement links TRBV6-5 to TRBJ2-2; the D gene TCRdb calls, TRBD1, cannot be checked with no DNA. Material for sequencing was blood. This CDR3 is CASSYSLGRVDTGELFF.